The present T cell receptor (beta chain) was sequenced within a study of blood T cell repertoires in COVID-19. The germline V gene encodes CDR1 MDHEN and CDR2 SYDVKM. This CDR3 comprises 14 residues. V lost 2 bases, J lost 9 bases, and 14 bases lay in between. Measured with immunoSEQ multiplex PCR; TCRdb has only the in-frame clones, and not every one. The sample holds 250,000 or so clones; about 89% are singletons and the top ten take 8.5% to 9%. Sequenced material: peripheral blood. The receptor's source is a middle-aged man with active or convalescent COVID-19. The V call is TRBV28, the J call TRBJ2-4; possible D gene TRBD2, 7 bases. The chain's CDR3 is CASSLGGGGSIQYF. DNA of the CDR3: TGTGCCAGCAGTTTAGGGGGCGGGGGCAGCATTCAGTACTTC.